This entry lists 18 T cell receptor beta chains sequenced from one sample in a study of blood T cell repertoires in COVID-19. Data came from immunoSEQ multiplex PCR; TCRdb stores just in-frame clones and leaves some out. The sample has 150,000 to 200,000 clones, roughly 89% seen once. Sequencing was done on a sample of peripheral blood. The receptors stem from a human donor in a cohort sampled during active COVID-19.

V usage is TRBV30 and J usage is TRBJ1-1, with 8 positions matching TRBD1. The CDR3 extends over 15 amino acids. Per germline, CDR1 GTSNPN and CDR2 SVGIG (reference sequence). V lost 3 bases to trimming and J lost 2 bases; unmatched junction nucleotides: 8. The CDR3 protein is CAWRRQGFGNTEAFF. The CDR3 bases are TGTGCCTGGAGGCGACAGGGGTTTGGAAACACTGAAGCTTTCTTT.

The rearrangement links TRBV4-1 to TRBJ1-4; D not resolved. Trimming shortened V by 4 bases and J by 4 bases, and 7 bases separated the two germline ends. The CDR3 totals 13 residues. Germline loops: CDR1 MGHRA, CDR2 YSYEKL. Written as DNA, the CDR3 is TGCGCCAGCAGCCGGGCCCTTAATGAAAAACTGTTTTTT. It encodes CASSRALNEKLFF.

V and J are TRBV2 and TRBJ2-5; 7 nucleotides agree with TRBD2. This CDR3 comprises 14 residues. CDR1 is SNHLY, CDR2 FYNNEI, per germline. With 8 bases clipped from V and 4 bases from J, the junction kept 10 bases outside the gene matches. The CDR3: CASVSEERGETQYF. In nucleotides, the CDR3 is TGTGCCAGCGTATCGGAGGAGCGGGGAGAGACCCAGTACTTC.

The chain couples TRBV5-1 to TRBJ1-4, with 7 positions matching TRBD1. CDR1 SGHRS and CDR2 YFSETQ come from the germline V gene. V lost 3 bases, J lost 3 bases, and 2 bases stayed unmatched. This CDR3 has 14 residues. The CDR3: CASSWDSPNEKLFF. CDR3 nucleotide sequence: TGCGCCAGCAGCTGGGACAGTCCTAATGAAAAACTGTTTTTT. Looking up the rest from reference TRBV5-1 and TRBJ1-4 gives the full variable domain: KAGVTQTPRYLIKTRGQQVTLSCSPISGHRSVSWYQQTPGQGLQFLFEYFSETQRNKGNFPGRFSGRQFSNSRSEMNVSTLELGDSALYLCASSWDSPNEKLFFGSGTQLSVL.

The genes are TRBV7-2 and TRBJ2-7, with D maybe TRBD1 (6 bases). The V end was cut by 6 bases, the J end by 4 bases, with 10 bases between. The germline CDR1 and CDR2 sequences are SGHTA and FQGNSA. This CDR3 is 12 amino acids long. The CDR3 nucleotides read TGTGCCAGCAGTTTCACAGGGTACGAGCAGTACTTC. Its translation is CASSFTGYEQYF.

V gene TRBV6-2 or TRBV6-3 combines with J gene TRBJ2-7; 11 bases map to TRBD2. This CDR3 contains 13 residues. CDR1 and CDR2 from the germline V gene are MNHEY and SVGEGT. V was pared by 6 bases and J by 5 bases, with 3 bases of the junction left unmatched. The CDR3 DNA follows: TGTGCCAGCAGCCTAGCGGGGGGTAACGAGCAGTACTTC. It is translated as CASSLAGGNEQYF.

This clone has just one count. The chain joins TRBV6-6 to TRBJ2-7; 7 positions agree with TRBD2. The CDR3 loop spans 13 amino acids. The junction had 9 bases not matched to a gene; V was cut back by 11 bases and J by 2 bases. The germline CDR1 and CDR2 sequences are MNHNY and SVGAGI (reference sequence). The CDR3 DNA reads TGTGCCGGAGGTCGGGGAGGGCCCTACGAGCAGTACTTC. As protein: CAGGRGGPYEQYF.

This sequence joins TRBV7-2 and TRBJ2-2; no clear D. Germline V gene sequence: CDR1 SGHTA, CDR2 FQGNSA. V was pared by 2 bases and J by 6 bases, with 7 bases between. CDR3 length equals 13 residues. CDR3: CASSLYRAGELFF. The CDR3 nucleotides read TGTGCCAGCAGCTTATATCGAGCCGGGGAGCTGTTTTTT.

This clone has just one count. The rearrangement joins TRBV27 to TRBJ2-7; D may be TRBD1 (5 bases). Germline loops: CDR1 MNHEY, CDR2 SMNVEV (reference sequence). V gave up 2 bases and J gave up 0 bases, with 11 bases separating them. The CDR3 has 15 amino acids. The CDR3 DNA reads TGTGCCAGCAGTTTAAAGGGGTACGCCTCCTACGAGCAGTACTTC. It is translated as CASSLKGYASYEQYF.

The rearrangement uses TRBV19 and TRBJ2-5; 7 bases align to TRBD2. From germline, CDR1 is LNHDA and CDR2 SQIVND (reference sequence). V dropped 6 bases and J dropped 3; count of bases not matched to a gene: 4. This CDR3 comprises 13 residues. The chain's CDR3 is CASREAGKETQYF. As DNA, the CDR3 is TGTGCCAGTAGGGAAGCGGGAAAAGAGACCCAGTACTTC.

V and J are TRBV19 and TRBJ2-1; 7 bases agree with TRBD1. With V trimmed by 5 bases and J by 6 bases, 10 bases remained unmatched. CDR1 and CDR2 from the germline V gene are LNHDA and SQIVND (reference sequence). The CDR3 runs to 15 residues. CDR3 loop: CASSDRDRSSNEQFF. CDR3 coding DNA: TGTGCCAGTAGTGACAGGGACAGATCAAGCAATGAGCAGTTCTTC.

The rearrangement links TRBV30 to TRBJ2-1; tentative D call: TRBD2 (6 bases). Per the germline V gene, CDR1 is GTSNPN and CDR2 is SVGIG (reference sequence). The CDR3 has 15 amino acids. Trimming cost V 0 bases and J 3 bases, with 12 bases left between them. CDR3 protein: CAWSVASVVYNEQFF. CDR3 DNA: TGTGCCTGGAGTGTGGCTAGCGTAGTCTACAATGAGCAGTTCTTC.

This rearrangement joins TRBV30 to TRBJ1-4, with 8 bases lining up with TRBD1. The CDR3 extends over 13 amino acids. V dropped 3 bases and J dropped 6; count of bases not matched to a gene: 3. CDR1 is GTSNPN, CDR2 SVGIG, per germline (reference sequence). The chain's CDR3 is CAWRAGGHEKLFF. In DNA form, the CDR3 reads TGTGCCTGGAGGGCAGGGGGCCATGAAAAACTGTTTTTT.

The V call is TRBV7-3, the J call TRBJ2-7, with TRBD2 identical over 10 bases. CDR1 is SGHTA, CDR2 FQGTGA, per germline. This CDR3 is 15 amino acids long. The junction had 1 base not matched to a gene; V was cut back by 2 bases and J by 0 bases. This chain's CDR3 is CASSLGLAASYEQYF. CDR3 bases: TGTGCCAGCAGCTTAGGACTAGCGGCCTCCTACGAGCAGTACTTC.

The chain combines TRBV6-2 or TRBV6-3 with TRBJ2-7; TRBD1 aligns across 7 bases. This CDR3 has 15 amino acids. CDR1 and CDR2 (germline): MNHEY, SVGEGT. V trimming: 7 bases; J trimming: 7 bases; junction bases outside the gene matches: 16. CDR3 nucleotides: TGTGCCAGCACTTATAGGGACAGAACTACGGGGGAGCAGTACTTC. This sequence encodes CASTYRDRTTGEQYF.

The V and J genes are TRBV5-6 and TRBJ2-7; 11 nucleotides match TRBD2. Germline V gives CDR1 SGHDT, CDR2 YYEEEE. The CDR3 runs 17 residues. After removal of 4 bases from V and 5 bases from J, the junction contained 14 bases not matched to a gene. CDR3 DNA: TGTGCCAGCAGCGTAACCGCGACTAGCGGGATGGGCGACGAGCAGTACTTC. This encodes CASSVTATSGMGDEQYF.

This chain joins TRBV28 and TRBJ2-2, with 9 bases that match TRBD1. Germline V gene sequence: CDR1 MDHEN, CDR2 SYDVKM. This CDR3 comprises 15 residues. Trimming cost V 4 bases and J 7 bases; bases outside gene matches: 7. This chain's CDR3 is CASSSGQGNIGELFF. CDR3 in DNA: TGTGCCAGCAGTTCGGGACAGGGAAATATCGGGGAGCTGTTTTTT.

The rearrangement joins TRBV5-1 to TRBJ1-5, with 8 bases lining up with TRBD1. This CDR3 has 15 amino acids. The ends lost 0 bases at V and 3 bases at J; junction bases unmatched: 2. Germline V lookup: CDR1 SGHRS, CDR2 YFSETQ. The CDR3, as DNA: TGCGCCAGCAGCTTGGGGACAGGGATCAATCAGCCCCAGCATTTT. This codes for CASSLGTGINQPQHF.